This T cell receptor beta chain was recovered during a study of liver allograft versus peripheral blood T cells. Across the whole study: Liver transplant recipients had T cell receptor repertoires compared between transplanted liver and peripheral blood. Study results and caveats: Reportedly, the T cell receptor repertoires inside liver allografts were not the same as those in peripheral blood.

This clonotype was picked up a small number of times. Its target is not known. TCRdb recomputed calls from the reads with MiXCR, one row per CDR3 protein. The repertoire holds approximately 1,100 distinct CDR3 sequences, with 39% as singletons. CDR1 and CDR2 from the germline V gene are SQVTM and ANQGSEA. V gave up 5 bases and J gave up 0 bases, with 11 bases separating them. The CDR3 length is 14 residues. J is TRBJ1-5 and V is TRBV29-1, with D possibly TRBD1 on 5 matching bases. This sequence originates from a human patient who had a liver transplant. The T cells may partly be graft donor cells. Here the CDR3 reads CSVRDSNSNQPQHF. CDR3 sequence (DNA): TGCAGCGTTAGAGACAGTAATAGCAATCAGCCCCAGCATTTT.